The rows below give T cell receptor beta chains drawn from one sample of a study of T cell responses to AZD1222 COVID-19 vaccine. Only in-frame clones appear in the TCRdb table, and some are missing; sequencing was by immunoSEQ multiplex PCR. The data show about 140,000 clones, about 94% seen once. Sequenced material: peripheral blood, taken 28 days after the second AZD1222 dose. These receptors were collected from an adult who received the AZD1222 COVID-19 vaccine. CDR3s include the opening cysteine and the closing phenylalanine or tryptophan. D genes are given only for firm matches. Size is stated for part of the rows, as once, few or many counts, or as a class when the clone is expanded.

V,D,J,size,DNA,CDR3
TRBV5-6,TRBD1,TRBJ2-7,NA,TGTGCCAGCAGCTGGGCCCCGGGACAGTACTACGAGCAGTACTTC,CASSWAPGQYYEQYF
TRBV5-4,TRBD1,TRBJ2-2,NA,TGTGCCAGCAGCCCCCGAATCGGGACAGGGGATACCGGGGAGCTGTTTTTT,CASSPRIGTGDTGELFF
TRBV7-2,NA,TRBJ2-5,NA,TGTGCCAGCAGCCCAAGCTGGTACACCAGTGAGACCCAGTACTTC,CASSPSWYTSETQYF
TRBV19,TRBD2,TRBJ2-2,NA,TGTGCCACCCATGGGACTACTAACACCGGGGAGCTGTTTTTT,CATHGTTNTGELFF
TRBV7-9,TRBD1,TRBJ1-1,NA,TGTGCCAGCAGCTCGTCGGACAGGGGGGGCACTGAAGCTTTCTTT,CASSSSDRGGTEAFF
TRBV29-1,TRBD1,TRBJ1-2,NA,TGCAGCGTTGATCGGACAGGGGGCCGATATGGCTACACCTTC,CSVDRTGGRYGYTF
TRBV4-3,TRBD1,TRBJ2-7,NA,TGCGCCAGCAGCCATCAGACAGGGGGCTACGAGCAGTACTTC,CASSHQTGGYEQYF
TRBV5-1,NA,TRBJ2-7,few,TGCGCCAGCAGCATCCCGTCGGTTGCCTACGAGCAGTACTTC,CASSIPSVAYEQYF
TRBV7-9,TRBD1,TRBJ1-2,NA,TGTGCCAGCAGCTTAGCTCCGGGACAGGACACCTATGGCTACACCTTC,CASSLAPGQDTYGYTF
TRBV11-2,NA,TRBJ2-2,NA,TGTGCCAGCAGCTCCCAAACTAGGACGAACACCGGGGAGCTGTTTTTT,CASSSQTRTNTGELFF
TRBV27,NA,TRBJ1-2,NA,TGTGCCAGCACCCCTCGGGGCGGACAGCTTCGAGCGGGCTACACCTTC,CASTPRGGQLRAGYTF
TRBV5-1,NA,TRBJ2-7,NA,TGCGCCAGCAGCTTGGAGGGGCAGACCTACGAGCAGTACTTC,CASSLEGQTYEQYF
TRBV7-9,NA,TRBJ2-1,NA,TGTGCCAGCAGCTTAGGCCAGGGTTTGAAGAATGAGCAGTTCTTC,CASSLGQGLKNEQFF
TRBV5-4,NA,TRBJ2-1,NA,TGTGCCAGCAGCTCCGCCCTTGTTCGGTCGGACATCTGGTTCTTC,CASSSALVRSDIWFF
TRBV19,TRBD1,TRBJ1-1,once,TGTGCCAGTAGTGGGACAGATTGGGGTTTCTTAGAAGCTTTCTTT,CASSGTDWGFLEAFF
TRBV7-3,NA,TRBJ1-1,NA,TGTGCCAGCAGCTTACAAGGAAAGAACACTGAAGCTTTCTTT,CASSLQGKNTEAFF
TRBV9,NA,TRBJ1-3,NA,TGTGCCAGCACTAAAGGGGGTGAGAAGGGAAACACCATATATTTT,CASTKGGEKGNTIYF
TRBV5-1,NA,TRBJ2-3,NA,TGCGCCAGCAGCTTACGGGAGCCCGGCACAGATACGCAGTATTTT,CASSLREPGTDTQYF
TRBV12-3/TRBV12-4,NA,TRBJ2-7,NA,TGTGCCAGCAGTTTTCCAGGGAACTACGAGCAGTACTTC,CASSFPGNYEQYF
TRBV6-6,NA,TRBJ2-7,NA,TGTGCCAGCCTACGGGGAACGGTCCCCTACGAGCAGTACTTC,CASLRGTVPYEQYF
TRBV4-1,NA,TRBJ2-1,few,TGCGCCAGCAGCCAAGTGGACATCATCTCCTACAATGAGCAGTTCTTC,CASSQVDIISYNEQFF
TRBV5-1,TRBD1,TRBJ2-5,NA,TGCGCCAGCAAACAGGGGCCCGACCAAGAGACCCAGTACTTC,CASKQGPDQETQYF
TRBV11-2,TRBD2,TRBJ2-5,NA,TGTGCCAGCAGCTTAGGAACAGCGGGAGGGCACCAAGAGACCCAGTACTTC,CASSLGTAGGHQETQYF
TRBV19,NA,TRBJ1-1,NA,TGTGCCAGTAGTATACTAGGGGCCATGAACACTGAAGCTTTCTTT,CASSILGAMNTEAFF
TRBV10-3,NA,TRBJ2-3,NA,TGTGCCATCAGTGAGTTCCTAGCGAGCACAGATACGCAGTATTTT,CAISEFLASTDTQYF
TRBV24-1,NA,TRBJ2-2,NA,TGTGCCACCAGTGATTCAGGGCGGTTCGACACCGGGGAGCTGTTTTTT,CATSDSGRFDTGELFF
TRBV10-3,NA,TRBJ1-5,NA,TGTGCCATCAGTGAGTCAGGGGGGGTTCAGCCCCAGCATTTT,CAISESGGVQPQHF
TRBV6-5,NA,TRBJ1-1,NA,TGTGCCAGCAGTCGCCTGCTGAACACTGAAGCTTTCTTT,CASSRLLNTEAFF
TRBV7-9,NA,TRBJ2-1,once,TGTGCCAGCAGAGACCTTTCGGGGGAAGATTACAATGAGCAGTTCTTC,CASRDLSGEDYNEQFF
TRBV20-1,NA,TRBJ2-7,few,TGCAGTGCTAGTACTCCACTGGGGGCTTTAAGCTCCTACGAGCAGTACTTC,CSASTPLGALSSYEQYF
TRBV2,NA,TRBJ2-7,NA,TGTGGGGGGGAGCCGGACCGTCAAGCAGGGCAGTACTTC,CGGEPDRQAGQYF
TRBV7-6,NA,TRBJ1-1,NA,TGTGCCAGCGCTACAGGCCGAGGGACTGAAGCTTTCTTT,CASATGRGTEAFF
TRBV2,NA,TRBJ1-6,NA,TGTGCCAGCAGGTTGGGGTCGCAAAATTCACCCCTCCACTTT,CASRLGSQNSPLHF
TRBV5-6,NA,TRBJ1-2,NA,TGTGCCAGCAGCTTGGGCAGAGGATTCGGTGGCTACACCTTC,CASSLGRGFGGYTF
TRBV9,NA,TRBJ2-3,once,TGTGCCAGCAGCGTCGGAGGGGGGTGGTCCACAGATACGCAGTATTTT,CASSVGGGWSTDTQYF
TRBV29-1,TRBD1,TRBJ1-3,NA,TGCAGCGTAGTTGGGACAGACTCTGGAAACACCATATATTTT,CSVVGTDSGNTIYF
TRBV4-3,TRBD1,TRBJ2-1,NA,TGCGCCAGCAGCCAAGGTTTCTCAGGGGGCTTCGATGAGCAGTTCTTC,CASSQGFSGGFDEQFF
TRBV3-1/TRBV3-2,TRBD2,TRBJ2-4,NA,TGTGCCAGCAGCCAAGCCGGCGGGGGAAACATTCAGTACTTC,CASSQAGGGNIQYF
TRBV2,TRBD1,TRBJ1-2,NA,TGTGCCAGCACCCGGGGGGGAGGGGACAGGTATGGCTACACCTTC,CASTRGGGDRYGYTF